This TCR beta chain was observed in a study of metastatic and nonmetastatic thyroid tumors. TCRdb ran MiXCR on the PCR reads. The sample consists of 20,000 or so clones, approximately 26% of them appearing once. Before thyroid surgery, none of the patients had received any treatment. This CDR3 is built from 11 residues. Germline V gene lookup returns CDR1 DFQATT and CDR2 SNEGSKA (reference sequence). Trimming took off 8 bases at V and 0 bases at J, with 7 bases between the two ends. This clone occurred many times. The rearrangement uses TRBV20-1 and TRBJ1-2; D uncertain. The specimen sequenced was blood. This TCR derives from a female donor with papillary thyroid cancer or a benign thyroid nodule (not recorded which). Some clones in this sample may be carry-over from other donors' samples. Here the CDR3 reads CSLSTNYGYTF. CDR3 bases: TGCAGTTTGTCCACTAACTATGGCTACACCTTC.